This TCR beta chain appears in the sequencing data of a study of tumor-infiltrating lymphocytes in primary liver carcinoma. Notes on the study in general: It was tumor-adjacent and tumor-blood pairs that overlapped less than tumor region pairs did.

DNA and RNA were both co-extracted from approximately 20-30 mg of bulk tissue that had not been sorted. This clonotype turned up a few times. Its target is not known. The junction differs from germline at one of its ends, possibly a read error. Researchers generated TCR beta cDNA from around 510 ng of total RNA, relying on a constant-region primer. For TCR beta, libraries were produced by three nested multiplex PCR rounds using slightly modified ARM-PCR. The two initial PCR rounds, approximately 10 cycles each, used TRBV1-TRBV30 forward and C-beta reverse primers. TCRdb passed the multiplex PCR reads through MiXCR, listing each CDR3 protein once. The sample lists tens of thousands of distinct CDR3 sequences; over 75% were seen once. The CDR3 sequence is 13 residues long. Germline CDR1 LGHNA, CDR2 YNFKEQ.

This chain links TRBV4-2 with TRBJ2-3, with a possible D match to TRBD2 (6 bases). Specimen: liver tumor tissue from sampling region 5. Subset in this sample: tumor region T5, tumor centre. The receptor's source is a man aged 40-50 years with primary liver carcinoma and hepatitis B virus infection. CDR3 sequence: CASARESTDTQYF. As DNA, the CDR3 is TGTGCCAGCGCTCGGGAGTCCACAGATACTCAGTATTTT.